This paragraph covers one T cell receptor (beta chain) sequence. This entry belongs to a study of siplizumab effects on memory and regulatory T cells. The protocol was immunoSEQ multiplex PCR, while the TCRdb copy is restricted to in-frame clones and leaves out a portion. The table has tens of thousands of clones, 75% to 90% seen once. The source of this sequence is a human donor in good health. Sequenced sample: Tregs sorted from blood.

Written as DNA, the CDR3 is TGTGCCAGCAGTCCGGGTGGGGCCCAGTACAATGAGCAGTTCTTC. It specifies CASSPGGAQYNEQFF. V usage is TRBV6-5 and J usage is TRBJ2-1, with D tentatively TRBD1 (5 bases). The CDR3 has 15 amino acids. Germline V gene sequence: CDR1 MNHEY, CDR2 SVGAGI. Trimming left V 5 bases short and J 4 bases short, with 15 bases between.